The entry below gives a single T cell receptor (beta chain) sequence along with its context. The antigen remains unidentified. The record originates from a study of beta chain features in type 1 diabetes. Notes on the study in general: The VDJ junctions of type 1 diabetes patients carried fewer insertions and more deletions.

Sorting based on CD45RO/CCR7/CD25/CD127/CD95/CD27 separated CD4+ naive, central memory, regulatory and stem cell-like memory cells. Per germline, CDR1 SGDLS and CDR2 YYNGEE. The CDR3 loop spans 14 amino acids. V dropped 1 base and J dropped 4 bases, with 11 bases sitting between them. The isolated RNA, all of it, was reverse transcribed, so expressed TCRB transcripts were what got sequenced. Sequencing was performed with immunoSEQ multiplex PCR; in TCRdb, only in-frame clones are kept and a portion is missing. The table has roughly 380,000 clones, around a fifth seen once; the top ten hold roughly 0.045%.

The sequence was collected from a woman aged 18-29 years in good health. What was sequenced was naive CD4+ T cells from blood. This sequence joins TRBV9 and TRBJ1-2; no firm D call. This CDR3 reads CASSVRAGGYGYTF. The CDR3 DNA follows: TGTGCCAGCAGCGTAAGGGCGGGAGGCTATGGCTACACCTTC.